Included here is one T cell receptor beta chain sequence, with context. Its antigen is undetermined. V was trimmed by 4 bases and J by 4 bases, leaving 12 bases between them. Looked up from germline, CDR1 is SGHRS and CDR2 is YFSETQ. The length of the CDR3 is 14 residues. These data belong to a study of radiation and T cells in renal cell carcinoma. Whole-study context: Nephrectomy followed 15 Gy stereotactic body radiation by 4 weeks.

Some clones are missing from TCRdb's copy, which holds only in-frame ones; the method was immunoSEQ multiplex PCR. Of 110,000 to 150,000 clones listed, about 88% were seen once; the top ten hold about 12%. Study-wide results and caveats: Without pretreatment biopsies, baseline tumor clonotype presence was undetermined. Top tumor clonotypes rose in blood 2 weeks post-radiation, then contracted.

This sample's time point: baseline pretreatment blood. Treatment denoted: 15 Gy SBRT to primary tumor, nephrectomy 4 weeks later. After SBRT, blood was collected at 2 and 4 weeks, plus baseline. The TCR comes from a woman aged 50 to 60 with renal cell carcinoma. The starting material was blood, obtained from a patient whose treatment included radiotherapy and nephrectomy. The chain employs TRBV5-1 and TRBJ1-3; no clear D gene. The CDR3 spells CASSAGGSGNTIYF. CDR3 DNA sequence: TGCGCCAGCAGCGCCGGAGGGTCCGGAAACACCATATATTTT. Combining the CDR3 with reference TRBV5-1 and TRBJ1-3 gives the whole variable domain KAGVTQTPRYLIKTRGQQVTLSCSPISGHRSVSWYQQTPGQGLQFLFEYFSETQRNKGNFPGRFSGRQFSNSRSEMNVSTLELGDSALYLCASSAGGSGNTIYFGEGSWLTVV.